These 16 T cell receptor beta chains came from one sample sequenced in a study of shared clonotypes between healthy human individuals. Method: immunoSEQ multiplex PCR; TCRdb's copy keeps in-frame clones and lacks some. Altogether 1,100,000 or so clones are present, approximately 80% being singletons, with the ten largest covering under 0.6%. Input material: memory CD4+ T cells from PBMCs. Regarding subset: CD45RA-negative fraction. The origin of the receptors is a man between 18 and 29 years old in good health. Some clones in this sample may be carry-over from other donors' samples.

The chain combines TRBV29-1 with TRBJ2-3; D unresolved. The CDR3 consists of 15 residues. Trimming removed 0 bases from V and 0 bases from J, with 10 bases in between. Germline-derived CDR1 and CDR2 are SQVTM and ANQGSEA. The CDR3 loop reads CSVEDLTGSTDTQYF. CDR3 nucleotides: TGCAGCGTTGAAGATCTTACCGGAAGCACAGATACGCAGTATTTT.

The CDR3 nucleotides are TGTGCCAGCAGCCCCACGGGATCGCTAGCGGGAGACTATGAGCAGTTCTTC. It translates to CASSPTGSLAGDYEQFF. The chain combines TRBV5-4 with TRBJ2-1; TRBD2 agrees at 10 bases. Trimming at V came to 4 bases and at J to 8 bases, leaving 15 bases not matched to a gene. This CDR3 is built from 17 residues. Germline V CDR1 and CDR2: SGHNT, YYREEE (reference sequence).

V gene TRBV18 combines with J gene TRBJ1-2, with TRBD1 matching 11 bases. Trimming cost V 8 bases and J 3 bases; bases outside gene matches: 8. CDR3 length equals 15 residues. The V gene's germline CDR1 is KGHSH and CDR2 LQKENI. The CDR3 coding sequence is TGTGCCAGCCAACTAGGGACAGGGGGAGACTATGGCTACACCTTC. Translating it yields CASQLGTGGDYGYTF.

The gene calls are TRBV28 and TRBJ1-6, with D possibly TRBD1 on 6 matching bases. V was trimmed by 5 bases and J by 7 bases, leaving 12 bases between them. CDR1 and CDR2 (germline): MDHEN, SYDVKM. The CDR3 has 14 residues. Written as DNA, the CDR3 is TGTGCCAGCAGTAGAGGCAGGGGCAATTCACCCCTCCACTTT. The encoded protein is CASSRGRGNSPLHF.

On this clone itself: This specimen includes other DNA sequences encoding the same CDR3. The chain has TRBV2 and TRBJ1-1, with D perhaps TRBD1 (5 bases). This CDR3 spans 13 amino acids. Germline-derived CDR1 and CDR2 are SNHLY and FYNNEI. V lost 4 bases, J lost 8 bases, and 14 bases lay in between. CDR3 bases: TGTGCCAGCAGTGTATCTGGGACCGGAGAAGCTTTCTTT. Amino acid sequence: CASSVSGTGEAFF.

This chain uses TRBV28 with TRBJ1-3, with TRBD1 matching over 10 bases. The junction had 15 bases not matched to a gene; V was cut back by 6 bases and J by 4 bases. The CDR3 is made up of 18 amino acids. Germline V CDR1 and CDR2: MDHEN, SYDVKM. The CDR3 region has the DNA TGTGCCAGCAGCTATCTCTCTTTCCGGGACAGGGGAGGAAACACCATATATTTT. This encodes CASSYLSFRDRGGNTIYF.

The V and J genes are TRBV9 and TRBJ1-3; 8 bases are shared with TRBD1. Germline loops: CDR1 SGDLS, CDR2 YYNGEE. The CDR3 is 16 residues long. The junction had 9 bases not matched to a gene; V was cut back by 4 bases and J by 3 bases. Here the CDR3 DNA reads TGTGCCAGCAGCCCAAGACAGGGGAGCGGTGGAAACACCATATATTTT. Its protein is CASSPRQGSGGNTIYF.

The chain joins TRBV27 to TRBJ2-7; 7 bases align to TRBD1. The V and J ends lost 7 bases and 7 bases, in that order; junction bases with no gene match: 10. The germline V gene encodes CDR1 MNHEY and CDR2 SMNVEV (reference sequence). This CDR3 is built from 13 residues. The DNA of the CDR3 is TGTGCCAGCACTTACCGGACAGGCGGGGAGCAGTACTTC. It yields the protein CASTYRTGGEQYF.

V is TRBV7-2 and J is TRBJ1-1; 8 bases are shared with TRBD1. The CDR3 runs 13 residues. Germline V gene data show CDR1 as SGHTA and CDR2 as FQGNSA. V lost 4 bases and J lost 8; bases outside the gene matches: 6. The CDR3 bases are TGTGCCAGCAGCTCCAGGACAGGGTTGGAAGCTTTCTTT. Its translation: CASSSRTGLEAFF.

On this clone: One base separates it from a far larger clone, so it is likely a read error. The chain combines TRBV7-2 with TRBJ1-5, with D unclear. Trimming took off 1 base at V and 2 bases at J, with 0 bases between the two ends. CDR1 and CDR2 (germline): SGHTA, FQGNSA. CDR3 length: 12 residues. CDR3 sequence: CASSLGNQPQHF. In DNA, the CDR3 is TGTGCCAGCAGCTTAGGCAATCAGCCCCAGCATTTT.

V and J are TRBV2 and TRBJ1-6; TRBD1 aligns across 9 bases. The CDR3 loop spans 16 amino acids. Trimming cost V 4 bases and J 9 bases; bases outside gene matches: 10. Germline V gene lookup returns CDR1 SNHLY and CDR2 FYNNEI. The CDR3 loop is CASSGRPQGASSPLHF. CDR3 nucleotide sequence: TGTGCCAGCAGTGGCCGGCCACAGGGGGCGAGTTCACCCCTCCACTTT.

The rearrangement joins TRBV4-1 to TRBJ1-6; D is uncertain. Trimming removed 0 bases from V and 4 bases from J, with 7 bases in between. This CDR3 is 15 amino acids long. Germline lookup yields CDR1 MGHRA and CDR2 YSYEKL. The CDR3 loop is CASSQDRGYNSPLHF. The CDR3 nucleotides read TGCGCCAGCAGCCAAGATAGAGGATATAATTCACCCCTCCACTTT.

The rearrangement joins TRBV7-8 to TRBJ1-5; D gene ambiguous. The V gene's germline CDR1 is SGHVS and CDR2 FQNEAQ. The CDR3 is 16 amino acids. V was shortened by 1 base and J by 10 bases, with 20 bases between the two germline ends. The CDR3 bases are TGTGCCAGCAGCTTAGGTAGTACGAGCATAATGGGTCCCCAGCATTTT. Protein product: CASSLGSTSIMGPQHF.

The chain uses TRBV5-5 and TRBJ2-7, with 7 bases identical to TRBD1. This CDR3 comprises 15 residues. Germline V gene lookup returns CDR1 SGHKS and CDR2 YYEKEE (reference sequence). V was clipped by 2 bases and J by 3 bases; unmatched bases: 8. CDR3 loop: CASSLPDRAIYEQYF. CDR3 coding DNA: TGTGCCAGCAGCTTACCTGACAGGGCGATCTACGAGCAGTACTTC.

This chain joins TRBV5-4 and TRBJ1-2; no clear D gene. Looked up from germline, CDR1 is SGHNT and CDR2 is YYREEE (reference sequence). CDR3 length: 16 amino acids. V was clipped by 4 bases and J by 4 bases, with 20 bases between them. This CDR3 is CASSQEEKTLSYGYTF. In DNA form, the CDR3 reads TGTGCCAGCAGCCAAGAAGAGAAGACGCTAAGCTATGGCTACACCTTC.

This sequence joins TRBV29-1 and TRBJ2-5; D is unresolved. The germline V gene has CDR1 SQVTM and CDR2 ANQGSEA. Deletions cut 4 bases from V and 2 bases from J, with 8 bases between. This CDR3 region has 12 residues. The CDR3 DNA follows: TGCAGCGTTGGGCCAAGACAAGAGACCCAGTACTTC. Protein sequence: CSVGPRQETQYF.